This TCR beta chain was observed in a study of blood T cell repertoires in COVID-19. Study-level information: Spain, Italy and the United States supplied samples that represented acute and convalescent COVID-19. PBMCs, B-cell-depleted T cells, or T cells provided the cDNA or gDNA that made up the material.

Original processing notes: Amplification of reference gene primers was used by the study to estimate nucleated cell counts. Sequenced by immunoSEQ multiplex PCR; TCRdb stores in-frame clones only, minus some. The DNA gave D and trimming, while V, J and clone size come from that table. The sample includes about 330,000 clones, about 87% of them seen just once. With 2 bases removed from V and 7 bases from J, the gap between germline ends came to 19 bases. This CDR3 has 16 residues. In germline, CDR1 is SGHDT, CDR2 YYEEEE. The sequenced material came from PBMCs or T cells enriched from blood (not recorded which). This chain joins TRBV5-6 and TRBJ2-1; tentatively, D is TRBD1 (5 bases). The source is a man between 25 and 39 years old who had recovered from COVID-19. The CDR3 nucleotides read TGTGCCAGCAGCTTCGGGTTGGGGCTGGATCAAAATGAGCAGTTCTTC. This sequence encodes CASSFGLGLDQNEQFF.